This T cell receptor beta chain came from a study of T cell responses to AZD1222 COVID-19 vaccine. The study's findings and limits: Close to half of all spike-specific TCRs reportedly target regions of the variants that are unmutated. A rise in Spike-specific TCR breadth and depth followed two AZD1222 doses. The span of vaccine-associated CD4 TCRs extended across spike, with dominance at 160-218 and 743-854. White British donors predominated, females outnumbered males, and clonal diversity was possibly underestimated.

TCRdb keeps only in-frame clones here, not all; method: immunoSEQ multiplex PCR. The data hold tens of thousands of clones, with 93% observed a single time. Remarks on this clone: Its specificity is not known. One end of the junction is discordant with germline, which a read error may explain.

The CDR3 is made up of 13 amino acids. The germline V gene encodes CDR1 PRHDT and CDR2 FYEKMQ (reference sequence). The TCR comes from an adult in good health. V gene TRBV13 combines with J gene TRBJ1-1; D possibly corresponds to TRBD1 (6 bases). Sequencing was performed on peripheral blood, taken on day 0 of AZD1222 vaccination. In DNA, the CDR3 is TGTGCCAGCAGCGTAGGGGGAGCCCTAGAAGCTTTCTTT. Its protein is CASSVGGALEAFF.